What follows is one T cell receptor beta chain and its context. Antigen: not known. This sample is drawn from a study of T cell clones after liver transplantation. CD3+CD4+ and CD3+CD8+ cells were FACS-sorted from thawed unstimulated PBMCs. General study findings and limits: Migration into the graft, not deletion, may explain lost graft donor-reactive T cells. A larger donor-reactive than third-party decline suggested partial antigen-specific deletion. Low donor cell numbers restricted donor-reactive repertoire measurement in a couple of subjects.

Generated by immunoSEQ multiplex PCR, the TCRdb table keeps only in-frame clones and is missing some. This table has around 110,000 clones, 90% appearing once. Germline V CDR1 and CDR2: SGHRS, YFSETQ. The CDR3 has 14 residues. Trimming took off 5 bases at V and 2 bases at J, with 13 bases between the two ends. The source was CD4+ T cells from blood, collected 12 months after liver transplant. The chain recombines TRBV5-1 with TRBJ2-5, with D possibly TRBD1 on 5 matching bases. This TCR was sampled from a human patient who received a liver transplant. Part of the T cell pool may stem from the graft donor. CDR3 DNA sequence: TGCGCCAGCAGGGGGCAAACGGGTCAAGAGACCCAGTACTTC. It translates to CASRGQTGQETQYF.